These 10 T cell receptor beta chains came from one sample sequenced in a study of naive and memory T cell subsets (dated by TCRdb to 2015 to 2018). Receptors were amplified or captured by UMI-ligation and nested PCR. The data were produced on an Illumina MiSeq. The beta constant-region primer consisted of an equimolar mixture of two oligonucleotides that together covered TRBC1 and TRBC2. Starting from the raw public reads, TCRdb applied fastp trimming at Q25, assembled clones with MiXCR and retained in-frame beta chains. Each entry merges the rows of one CDR3 protein and shows their most common DNA and genes. The sample table records about 85,000 distinct CDR3 sequences; approximately 14% of these occur just once. Around 0.9% of the sample is taken by the ten largest. Sequencing input: central memory CD4+ T cells from blood. Per the publication, the cell subset or site label means: central memory, CD45RA- CD27+. The receptor set was obtained from a human donor in good health.

This clonotype came up many times. The genes are TRBV3-1 and TRBJ2-7; 9 bases align to TRBD1. CDR3 size: 15 residues. Germline CDR1 and CDR2: LGHDT and YNNKEL (reference sequence). The junction had 9 bases not matched to a gene; V was cut back by 6 bases and J by 3 bases. The CDR3 region has the DNA TGTGCCAGCAGTGCCACAGGGGGCATGGGCTACGAGCAGTACTTC. Translated, it gives CASSATGGMGYEQYF.

This clonotype has only a few counts. The chain recombines TRBV2 with TRBJ1-1, with a possible D match to TRBD1 (6 bases). The germline gives CDR1 SNHLY, CDR2 FYNNEI. Trimming cost V 6 bases and J 1 base, with 15 bases left between them. The CDR3 sequence is 15 residues long. The CDR3 reads CASRGGGHANTEAFF. DNA for the CDR3: TGTGCCAGCAGGGGGGGGGGGCACGCGAACACTGAAGCTTTCTTT.

The chain is built from TRBV29-1 and TRBJ2-1; 9 bases line up with TRBD1. CDR3 length equals 15 residues. The germline gives CDR1 SQVTM, CDR2 ANQGSEA. The V segment lost 0 bases and the J segment 7 bases; nucleotides outside the gene matches: 7. CDR3 in amino acids: CSVEEPNRGHNEQFF. The CDR3 bases are TGCAGCGTTGAAGAACCCAACAGGGGGCATAATGAGCAGTTCTTC.

This clonotype has a handful of counts. The CDR3 DNA follows: TGTGCCAGCAGCCTCACCGGGACTAGAAGTTTTAATGAGCAGTTCTTC. Protein: CASSLTGTRSFNEQFF. The chain is built from TRBV3-1 and TRBJ2-1; 8 bases agree with TRBD2. With V trimmed by 4 bases and J by 7 bases, 12 bases remained unmatched. This CDR3 is 16 amino acids long. Germline CDR1 and CDR2: LGHDT and YNNKEL (reference sequence).

J is TRBJ2-3 and V is TRBV29-1, with TRBD2 matching over 10 bases. Germline loops: CDR1 SQVTM, CDR2 ANQGSEA. The ends lost 1 base at V and 3 bases at J; junction bases unmatched: 7. The CDR3 length is 16 residues. The DNA for the CDR3 is TGCAGCGTTGAAGGGACCCTAGCGGGAGTAACAGATACGCAGTATTTT. Its translation: CSVEGTLAGVTDTQYF.

The V call is TRBV5-1, the J call TRBJ1-1; D perhaps matches TRBD1 (6 bases). The germline CDR1 and CDR2 sequences are SGHRS and YFSETQ. Trimming pared 5 bases from V and 1 base from J, leaving 12 bases between. The CDR3 totals 14 residues. Here the CDR3 reads CASRLTGQNTEAFF. The CDR3, as DNA: TGCGCCAGCAGACTAACGGGACAGAACACTGAAGCTTTCTTT.

This clonotype has a count of ten or more. This chain links TRBV20-1 with TRBJ2-1; D ambiguous. The V end lost 1 base, the J end lost 0 bases, and 10 bases lay between the germline ends. Per germline, CDR1 DFQATT and CDR2 SNEGSKA (reference sequence). The CDR3 has 15 amino acids. In DNA, the CDR3 is TGCAGTGCTAGAGCTAGGGTTTTCTCCTACAATGAGCAGTTCTTC. Its translation is CSARARVFSYNEQFF.

V gene TRBV10-2 combines with J gene TRBJ1-2; 9 bases map to TRBD1. Germline assignment: CDR1 WSHSY and CDR2 SAAADI. The CDR3 is made up of 15 amino acids. Trimming removed 6 bases from V and 3 bases from J; junction bases left unmatched: 8. CDR3 nucleotides: TGCGCCAGCAGGGGGACAGGGCGCGTACACTATGGCTACACCTTC. Its protein product is CASRGTGRVHYGYTF.

This clonotype was detected many times. The junction does not match germline at one end; this may be a read error. The V call is TRBV29-1, the J call TRBJ2-7; TRBD1 aligns across 9 bases. The CDR3 consists of 14 residues. Germline CDR1 and CDR2: SQVTM and ANQGSEA. CDR3 nucleotides: TGCAGCGTGGAAGGACAGGGGAGTTTCTACGAGCAGTACTTC. Translating gives CSVEGQGSFYEQYF.

This clonotype has ten or more counts. The chain has TRBV27 and TRBJ2-5; 15 positions agree with TRBD2. Germline V CDR1 and CDR2: MNHEY, SMNVEV (reference sequence). The CDR3 runs to 16 residues. Germline trimming cut 5 bases from V and 5 bases from J; bases unmatched to any gene: 6. The CDR3 nucleotides read TGTGCCAGCAGTCATTCCGGGACTAGCGGGAGGGAGACCCAGTACTTC. This sequence encodes CASSHSGTSGRETQYF.